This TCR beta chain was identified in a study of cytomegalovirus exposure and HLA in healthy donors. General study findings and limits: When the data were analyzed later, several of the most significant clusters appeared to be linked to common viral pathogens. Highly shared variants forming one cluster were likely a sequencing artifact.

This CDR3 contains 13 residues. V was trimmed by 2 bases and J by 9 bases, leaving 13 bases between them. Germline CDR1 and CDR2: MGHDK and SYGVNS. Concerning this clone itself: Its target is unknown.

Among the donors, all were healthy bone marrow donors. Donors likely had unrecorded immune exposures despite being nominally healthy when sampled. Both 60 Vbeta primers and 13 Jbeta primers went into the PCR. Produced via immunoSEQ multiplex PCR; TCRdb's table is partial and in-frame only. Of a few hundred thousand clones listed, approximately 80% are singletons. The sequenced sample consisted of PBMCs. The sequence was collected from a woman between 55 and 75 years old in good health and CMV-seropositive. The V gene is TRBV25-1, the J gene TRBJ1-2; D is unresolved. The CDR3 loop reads CASSERGALSYTF. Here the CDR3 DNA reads TGTGCCAGCAGTGAACGGGGAGCCTTAAGCTACACCTTC.